This T cell receptor (beta chain) originates from a study of blood T cell repertoires in COVID-19. Study overall: Donors in Cohort 3 counted as recovered after two negative PCRs, clearance, or symptom resolution.

Participant ages covered about 18 to 89 years across 24 US areas. The table came from immunoSEQ multiplex PCR; TCRdb's copy has only in-frame clones and leaves some out. This table has some 300,000 clones, more than 75% appearing once. V lost 3 bases and J lost 2, with 14 bases in between. Germline CDR1 SGHTA, CDR2 FQGNSA. The CDR3 totals 15 residues. This receptor was obtained from a woman aged 60-75 years in a cohort exposed to, infected with or recovered from COVID-19 (not recorded which). Input material: PBMCs or T cells enriched from blood (not recorded which). The gene calls are TRBV7-2 and TRBJ2-7; D is possibly TRBD1 (6 bases). The CDR3 loop reads CASSLGDMAPYEQYF. CDR3 DNA sequence: TGTGCCAGCAGCTTGGGGGACATGGCTCCCTACGAGCAGTACTTC.